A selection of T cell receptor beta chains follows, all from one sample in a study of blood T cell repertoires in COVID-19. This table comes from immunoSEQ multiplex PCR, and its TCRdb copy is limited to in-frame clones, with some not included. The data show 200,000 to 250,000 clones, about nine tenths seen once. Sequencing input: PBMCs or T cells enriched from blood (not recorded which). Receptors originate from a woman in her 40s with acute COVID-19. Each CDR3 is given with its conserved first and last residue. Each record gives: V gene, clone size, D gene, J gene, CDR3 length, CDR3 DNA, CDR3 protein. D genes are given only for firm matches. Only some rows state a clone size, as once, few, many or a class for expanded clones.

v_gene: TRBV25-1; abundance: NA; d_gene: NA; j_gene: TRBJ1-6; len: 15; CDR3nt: TGTGCCAGCAGTGAAGTTGGAGGGTTCAATTCACCCCTCCACTTT; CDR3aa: CASSEVGGFNSPLHF
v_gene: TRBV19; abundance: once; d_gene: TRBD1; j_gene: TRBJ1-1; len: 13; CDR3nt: TGTGCCAGTAGTCCTCAGACAGGGTATGAAGCTTTCTTT; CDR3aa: CASSPQTGYEAFF
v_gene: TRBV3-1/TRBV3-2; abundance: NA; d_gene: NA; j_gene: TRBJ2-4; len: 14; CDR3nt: TGTGCCAGCAGCCGCTCGGCGGGAAAAAACATTCAGTACTTC; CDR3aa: CASSRSAGKNIQYF
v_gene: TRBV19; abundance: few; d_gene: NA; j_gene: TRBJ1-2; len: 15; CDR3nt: TGTGCCAGTAGTCCCCGACCTAAACGGGGCTATGGCTACACCTTC; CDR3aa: CASSPRPKRGYGYTF
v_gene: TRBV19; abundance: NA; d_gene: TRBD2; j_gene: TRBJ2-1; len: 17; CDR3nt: TGTGCCAGTAGCACGACCTCTAGCGGGGGTAAGGTGAATGAGCAGTTCTTC; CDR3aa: CASSTTSSGGKVNEQFF
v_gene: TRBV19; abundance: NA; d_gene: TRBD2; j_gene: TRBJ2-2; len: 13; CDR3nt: TGTGCCAGTAGCGGGACTAGCACCGGGGAGCTGTTTTTT; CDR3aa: CASSGTSTGELFF
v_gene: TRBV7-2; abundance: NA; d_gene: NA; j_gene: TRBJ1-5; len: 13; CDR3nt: TGTGCCAGCAGCTCCCAAGGGAGGCAGCCCCAGCATTTT; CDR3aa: CASSSQGRQPQHF
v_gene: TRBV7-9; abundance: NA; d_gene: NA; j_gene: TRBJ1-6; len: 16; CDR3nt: TGTGCCAGCAGCGCTACGGGGGGCTACGGTAATTCACCCCTCCACTTT; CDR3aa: CASSATGGYGNSPLHF
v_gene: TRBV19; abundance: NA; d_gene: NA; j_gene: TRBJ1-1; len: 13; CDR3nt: TGTGCCAGTAGTATAGCAGTGAACACTGAAGCTTTCTTT; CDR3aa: CASSIAVNTEAFF
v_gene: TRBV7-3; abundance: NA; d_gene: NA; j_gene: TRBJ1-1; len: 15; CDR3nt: TGTGCCAGCAGCTTAGGGTCCGGGATAAACACTGAAGCTTTCTTT; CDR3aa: CASSLGSGINTEAFF
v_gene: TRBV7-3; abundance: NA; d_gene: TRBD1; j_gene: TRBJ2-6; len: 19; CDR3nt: TGTGCCAGCACCTTTTTTCCCGGGACAGGGGTTCCTGGGGCCAACGTCCTGACTTTC; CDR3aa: CASTFFPGTGVPGANVLTF
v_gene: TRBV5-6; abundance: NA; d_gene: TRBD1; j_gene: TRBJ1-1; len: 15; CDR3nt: TGTGCCAGCAGCTCGGGGCGGACAGGGCTCACTGAAGCTTTCTTT; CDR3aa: CASSSGRTGLTEAFF